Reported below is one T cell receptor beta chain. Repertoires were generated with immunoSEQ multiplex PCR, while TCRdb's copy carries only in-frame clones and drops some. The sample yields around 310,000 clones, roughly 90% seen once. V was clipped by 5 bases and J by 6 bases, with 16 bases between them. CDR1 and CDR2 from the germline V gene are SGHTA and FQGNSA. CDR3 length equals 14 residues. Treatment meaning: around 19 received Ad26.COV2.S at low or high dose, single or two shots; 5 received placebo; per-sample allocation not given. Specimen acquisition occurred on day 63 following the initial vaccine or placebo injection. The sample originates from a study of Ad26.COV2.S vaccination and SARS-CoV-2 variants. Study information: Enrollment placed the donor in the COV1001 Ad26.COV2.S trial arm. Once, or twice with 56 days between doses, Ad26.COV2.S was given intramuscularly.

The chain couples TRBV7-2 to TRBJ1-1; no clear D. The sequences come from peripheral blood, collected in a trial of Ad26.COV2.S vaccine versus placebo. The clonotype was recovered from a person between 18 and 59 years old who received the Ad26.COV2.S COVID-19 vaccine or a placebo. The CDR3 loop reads CASSVTPRWAEAFF. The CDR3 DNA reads TGTGCCAGCAGCGTCACCCCTAGATGGGCTGAAGCTTTCTTT.